This paragraph reports one T cell receptor beta chain. Only one count was recorded for this clone. What antigen it recognizes has not been identified. No base-level quality is on record; no much larger clone is a single base apart. The immunoSEQ platform was used for deep TCRbeta sequencing. The paper's data handling went like this. Only productive rearrangements were exported from the immunoSEQ Analyzer for further analysis. A two-sided binomial test with a Bonferroni-corrected P below 0.01 was used to identify clones that significantly expanded or contracted between timepoints. T cell phenotypes were assigned to bulk TCRbeta clonotypes by matching to single-cell RNA+TCR-seq clones sharing the same TCRbeta sequence. Clone enrichment in tumor was computed as tumor frequency divided by PBMC frequency from bulk TCR sequencing. TCRs were sorted with GLIPH into specificity groups, meaning clusters of distinct TCRs that share CDR3 motifs and likely recognize common antigens. This is the immuneACCESS table as TCRdb keeps it, with only in-frame sequences that have V and J called. A part of the clones is gone; compared with another copy, unresolved V genes explain less than half, and the rest is unexplained. Clone size and V and J calls were adopted from that table, with D and trimming inferred from the DNA. In all, the sample holds about 10,000 clones, and approximately 61% of those were seen once. Roughly 14% of the sample is held by the ten biggest clonotypes.

The time point label here, explained by the study, means: after anti-PD-1 therapy. Before and after PD-1 blockade, tumor biopsies came from the same primary tumor, making the samples site-matched. Genomic DNA extracted from tumor biopsies or peripheral blood was used for bulk TCRbeta sequencing, with input ranging from about 616 ng to 6,500 ng. Leftover biopsy material went through bulk TCRbeta sequencing, with the goal of boosting sensitivity for rare clonotypes relative to single-cell TCR sequencing. All patients had histologically proven advanced or metastatic basal or squamous cell carcinoma and were poor candidates for surgical resection. Of the approximately ten patients in the basal cell carcinoma cohort, 8 or 9 underwent bulk tumor TCR sequencing. Fresh biopsies came from the site of the primary tumor, and part of the tissue was kept in RNAlater for exome and bulk TCR sequencing. This specimen comes from a study of T cells in tumors after PD-1 blockade (dated by TCRdb to the late 2010s). Study-wide context: Patients were excluded if they had prior checkpoint blockade, use of systemic immunosuppressants, or recent radiotherapy or other anti-cancer therapy within 4 weeks. Some patients also continued taking vismodegib 150 mg daily during anti-PD-1 treatment. Treatment consisted of either cemiplimab 350 mg every 2 weeks or pembrolizumab 200 mg every 3 weeks. RECIST version 1.1 was used to assess clinical response. On average, tumor samples yielded more than 20,000 TCR templates (range roughly 550-100,000) and several thousand unique clonotypes, 15 to 25-fold deeper than single-cell TCR sequencing. The study performed paired single-cell RNA and TCR sequencing on site-matched tumors from BCC or SCC patients before and after anti-PD-1 therapy.

What the study reported, not specific to this receptor: Clonal replacement was seen only when comparing pre- and post-treatment samples and not when comparing two pre-treatment samples, which argues against artifacts from biopsy timing or location. Where the novel T cell clones came from was not determined, and possible sources could include lymphoid organs or rare unexpanded clones inside the tumor or in the tumor periphery. Exhausted CD8+ clones expanded after therapy were found to be mostly novel clonotypes undetected pre-treatment, suggesting clonal replacement rather than reinvigoration of pre-existing clones. Around 43% of tumor TCR clonotypes were found in blood, and some novel exhausted tumor clones appeared in pre-treatment blood, suggesting peripheral recruitment.

The CDR3 holds 15 amino acids from the cysteine to the phenylalanine. Only the CDR3 part of the read is kept: 45 bases, read in frame from the first base. V is reduced by 0 bases and J by 7 bases, leaving a spacing of 10 bases between them. The germline V gene (reference sequence) specifies LNHDA as CDR1 and SQIVND as CDR2. This chain joins TRBV19 to TRBJ1-6; the D gene is not confidently resolved. The sample here was tumor tissue, taken after anti-PD-1 treatment. The clonotype was recovered from a human donor with basal cell carcinoma. The nucleotide sequence reads TGTGCCAGTAGTATAGAGGGATCTGGAAATTCACCCCTCCACTTT. This is translated as CASSIEGSGNSPLHF. With the portions outside the CDR3 filled from the reference TRBV19 and TRBJ1-6 genes, the complete variable region becomes DGGITQSPKYLFRKEGQNVTLSCEQNLNHDAMYWYRQDPGQGLRLIYYSQIVNDFQKGDIAEGYSVSREKKESFPLTVTSAQKNPTAFYLCASSIEGSGNSPLHFGNGTRLTVT.